This TCR beta chain was documented in a study of blood T cell repertoires in COVID-19. Study processing details: The authors estimated nucleated cell counts from reference gene primer amplification. This table comes from immunoSEQ multiplex PCR, and its TCRdb copy is limited to in-frame clones, with some not included. The V and J calls and clone size come from that table; D and trimming were worked out from the DNA. This table has 190,000 or so clones, around 82% appearing once. From germline, CDR1 is SGHRS and CDR2 YFSETQ. The trim removed 3 bases at V and 5 bases at J, leaving 9 bases unmatched. This CDR3 has 16 residues.

This sequence originates from a man aged 35 to 55 who had recovered from COVID-19. This rearrangement joins TRBV5-1 to TRBJ2-2; 8 nucleotides agree with TRBD1. Sequenced material: PBMCs or T cells enriched from blood (not recorded which). CDR3 sequence (DNA): TGCGCCAGCAGCTCGACGGACAGGGAATTTACCGGGGAGCTGTTTTTT. Translated: CASSSTDREFTGELFF.